The entry below describes one T cell receptor beta chain. The entry originates in a study of cytomegalovirus exposure and HLA in healthy donors. V was trimmed by 4 bases and J by 0 bases, leaving 7 bases between them. Germline loops: CDR1 SQVTM, CDR2 ANQGSEA. The CDR3 is made up of 13 amino acids. Use of 60 Vbeta and 13 Jbeta primers characterized the PCR. TCRdb keeps only in-frame clones here, not all; method: immunoSEQ multiplex PCR. The profile shows approximately 97,000 clones, roughly four fifths of them singletons. V is TRBV29-1 and J is TRBJ2-1, with a possible D match to TRBD1 (6 bases). This receptor was obtained from a man aged 35 to 55 in good health and CMV-seropositive. The sequenced sample was PBMCs. The chain's CDR3 is CSVGRGSYNEQFF. CDR3 DNA sequence: TGCAGCGTTGGCAGGGGCTCCTACAATGAGCAGTTCTTC.